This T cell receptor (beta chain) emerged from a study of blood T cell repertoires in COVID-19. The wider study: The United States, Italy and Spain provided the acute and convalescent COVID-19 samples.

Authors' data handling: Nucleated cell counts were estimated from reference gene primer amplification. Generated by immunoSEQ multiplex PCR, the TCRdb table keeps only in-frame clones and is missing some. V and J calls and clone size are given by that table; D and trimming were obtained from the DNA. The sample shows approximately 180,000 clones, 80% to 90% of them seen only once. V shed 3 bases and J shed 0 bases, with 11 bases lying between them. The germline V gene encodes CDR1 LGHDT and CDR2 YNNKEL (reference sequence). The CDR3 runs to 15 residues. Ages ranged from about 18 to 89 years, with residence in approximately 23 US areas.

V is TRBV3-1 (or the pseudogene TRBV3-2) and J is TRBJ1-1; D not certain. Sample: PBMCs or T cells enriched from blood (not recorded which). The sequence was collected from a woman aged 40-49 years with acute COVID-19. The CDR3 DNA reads TGTGCCAGCAGCCACGTCGGAGGCATGAACACTGAAGCTTTCTTT. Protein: CASSHVGGMNTEAFF.